These 10 T cell receptor beta chains were all obtained from the same sample, sequenced in a study of control samples from healthy donors and cancer patients. Method: immunoSEQ multiplex PCR; TCRdb's copy keeps in-frame clones and lacks some. The repertoire holds some 40,000 clones, approximately 94% seen once, with about 24% in the top ten. The sample taken for sequencing was blood. Receptors originate from a man aged 55 to 70 in good health.

V and J are TRBV6-1 and TRBJ1-6; maybe TRBD1 (5 bases). V was clipped by 5 bases and J by 3 bases, with 11 bases between them. The CDR3 contains 15 residues. Germline CDR1 MNHNS, CDR2 SASEGT. CDR3 in DNA: TGTGCCAGCAGTAGACCGGGACGCTATAATTCACCCCTCCACTTT. It yields the protein CASSRPGRYNSPLHF.

This clone was seen just once. This sequence joins TRBV7-2 and TRBJ2-7; the D call may be TRBD1 or TRBD2 (6 bases each). V lost 5 bases to trimming and J lost 4 bases, with 21 bases between them. The CDR3 is made up of 16 amino acids. CDR1 is SGHTA, CDR2 FQGNSA, per germline. The CDR3 sequence: CASSQNMGGQGYEQYF. DNA of the CDR3: TGTGCCAGCAGCCAGAACATGGGGGGCCAGGGATACGAGCAGTACTTC. Complete variable domain (other parts from reference TRBV7-2 and TRBJ2-7): GAGVSQSPSNKVTEKGKDVELRCDPISGHTALYWYRQSLGQGLEFLIYFQGNSAPDKSGLPSDRFSAERTGGSVSTLTIQRTQQEDSAVYLCASSQNMGGQGYEQYFGPGTRLTVT.

This chain links TRBV3-1 (or the pseudogene TRBV3-2) with TRBJ2-7; possibly TRBD1 for D (6 bases). The CDR3 loop spans 13 amino acids. V was cut by 5 bases and J by 3 bases, with 11 bases left in between. Germline CDR1 and CDR2: LGHDT and YNNKEL (reference sequence). In nucleotides, the CDR3 is TGTGCCAGCAGCGTCCGGGACAACTACGAGCAGTACTTC. Its protein is CASSVRDNYEQYF.

In this sample, this clone turned up once. The chain employs TRBV2 and TRBJ2-1; D is unclear. V lost 1 base, J lost 7 bases, and 8 bases lay in between. The germline V gene encodes CDR1 SNHLY and CDR2 FYNNEI. The CDR3 has 13 residues. The CDR3 DNA follows: TGTGCCAGCAGTGAAGGGGGATGGAATGAGCAGTTCTTC. Translation: CASSEGGWNEQFF.

The chain links TRBV11-3 to TRBJ2-3; 9 bases are a match to TRBD2. The CDR3 runs 16 residues. Germline V lookup: CDR1 SGHNT, CDR2 YENEEA. J was trimmed by 3 bases and V by 3 bases; bases with no gene match: 7. The CDR3 here is CASSFLGAGGTDTQYF. CDR3 nucleotide sequence: TGTGCCAGCAGCTTCTTGGGTGCGGGAGGGACAGATACGCAGTATTTT.

CDR3 coding DNA: TGTGCCAGCAGTTTCCTAGAGCGGGCAAACTACGAGCAGTACTTC. Translating gives CASSFLERANYEQYF. The genes are TRBV27 and TRBJ2-7; D is possibly TRBD2 (6 bases). CDR1 and CDR2 from the germline V gene are MNHEY and SMNVEV (reference sequence). Trimming cost V 3 bases and J 3 bases, with 15 bases left between them. The CDR3 contains 15 residues.

The rearrangement uses TRBV11-2 and TRBJ1-1; D unclear. The CDR3 sequence is 14 residues long. The V end lost 1 base, the J end lost 2 bases, and 8 bases lay between the germline ends. Germline assignment: CDR1 SGHAT and CDR2 FQNNGV. CDR3 loop: CASSLVRANTEAFF. The CDR3 bases are TGTGCCAGCAGCTTAGTAAGGGCCAACACTGAAGCTTTCTTT.

This clone was observed once. This chain joins TRBV6-2 or TRBV6-3 and TRBJ2-7; the match to TRBD1 covers 8 bases. Trimming removed 2 bases from V and 6 bases from J; junction bases left unmatched: 6. The CDR3 has 14 residues. Germline V gene sequence: CDR1 MNHEY, CDR2 SVGEGT. CDR3 residues: CASSYVTGAAEQYF. CDR3 sequence (DNA): TGTGCCAGCAGTTACGTGACAGGGGCAGCCGAGCAGTACTTC.

The chain links TRBV6-4 to TRBJ2-2; weak D call: TRBD1 (5 bases). CDR1 MRHNA and CDR2 SNTAGT come from the germline V gene. Between the trimmed V and J ends, which lost 6 bases and 7 bases, there was a span of 15 bases. The CDR3 consists of 14 residues. The CDR3 loop is CASSLTDLGGELFF. The CDR3 DNA reads TGTGCCAGCAGCCTGACAGACCTTGGCGGGGAGCTGTTTTTT.

The V gene is TRBV3-1 (or the pseudogene TRBV3-2), the J gene TRBJ2-2; 10 positions match TRBD1. V lost 0 bases, J lost 5 bases, and 3 bases stayed unmatched. The CDR3 consists of 16 residues. CDR1 and CDR2 (germline): LGHDT, YNNKEL (reference sequence). The DNA of the CDR3 is TGTGCCAGCAGCCAAGAGGACAGGGGGGGAACCGGGGAGCTGTTTTTT. Its translation is CASSQEDRGGTGELFF.